The 21 T cell receptor beta chains given below trace back to one sample, sequenced in a study of blood T cells in healthy people across ages. Alongside a J-beta primer mix, a sample-barcoded 5' primer served in a second PCR lasting about 7 to 11 cycles. Using its own MiXCR run on the 5' RACE reads, TCRdb lists one record per CDR3 protein. The sample contains about 1 million distinct CDR3 sequences, approximately 26% of which appear only once. The sample also formed part of further work on T cells of mothers and their children.

The specimen was blood. These receptors were collected from a girl aged 2-10 years in good health.

The rearrangement uses TRBV6-5 and TRBJ1-3; D is unclear. Germline loops: CDR1 MNHEY, CDR2 SVGAGI. The CDR3 is 16 residues long. V lost 0 bases, J lost 1 base, and 10 bases lay in between. The CDR3 sequence is CASSYSVRESGNTIYF. CDR3 nucleotides: TGTGCCAGCAGTTACTCGGTGAGAGAATCTGGAAACACCATATATTTT.

Only one count was recorded for this clonotype. The chain is built from TRBV5-6 and TRBJ2-3; D not certain. Germline assignment: CDR1 SGHDT and CDR2 YYEEEE. Trimming left V 0 bases short and J 4 bases short, with 12 bases between. The CDR3 is made up of 15 amino acids. DNA for the CDR3: TGTGCCAGCAGCTTGGGTGCTAGTTGGCCAGATACGCAGTATTTT. Amino acids: CASSLGASWPDTQYF.

The J gene is TRBJ1-1, the V gene TRBV6-1; tentatively, D is TRBD1 (6 bases). The CDR3 loop spans 12 amino acids. V lost 7 bases and J lost 7, with 13 bases in between. CDR1 and CDR2 from the germline V gene are MNHNS and SASEGT. The CDR3 DNA follows: TGTGCCAGCAAACAGGGTATCATTGAAGCTTTCTTT. Residues: CASKQGIIEAFF.

The rearrangement uses TRBV20-1 and TRBJ2-2; D may correspond to TRBD1 or TRBD2 (5 bases each). This CDR3 has 15 amino acids. CDR1 and CDR2 (germline): DFQATT, SNEGSKA (reference sequence). Trimming took off 2 bases at V and 5 bases at J, with 15 bases between the two ends. In DNA, the CDR3 is TGCAGTGCTAGAACCGGGACCCTTCGGACCGGGGAGCTGTTTTTT. Translation: CSARTGTLRTGELFF.

The chain uses TRBV7-2 and TRBJ2-7; D unclear. V shed 3 bases and J shed 2 bases, with 11 bases lying between them. The CDR3 covers 14 residues. From germline, CDR1 is SGHTA and CDR2 FQGNSA. CDR3 nucleotide sequence: TGTGCCAGCAGCTTTACTGGTCCAACCTACGAGCAGTACTTC. This codes for CASSFTGPTYEQYF.

The genes are TRBV7-9 and TRBJ2-5; D is undetermined. In germline, CDR1 is SEHNR, CDR2 FQNEAQ (reference sequence). V lost 1 base and J lost 10, with 7 bases in between. The CDR3 sequence is 11 residues long. The CDR3 DNA is TGTGCCAGCAGCTTAGGCACGGACCAGTACTTC. Its translation: CASSLGTDQYF.

This clonotype has a handful of counts. V and J are TRBV29-1 and TRBJ1-3, with D uncertain. Trimming removed 8 bases at V and 0 bases at J, with 17 bases between. The CDR3 sequence is 15 residues long. Looked up from germline, CDR1 is SQVTM and CDR2 is ANQGSEA. CDR3 amino acids: CSCRVPDLSGNTIYF. DNA of the CDR3: TGCAGCTGTCGGGTCCCGGACCTCTCTGGAAACACCATATATTTT.

In its sample, this clonotype was seen a few times. V and J are TRBV12-3 or TRBV12-4 and TRBJ2-5, with D perhaps matching TRBD1 (5 bases). V was clipped by 5 bases and J by 1 base, with 17 bases between them. This CDR3 comprises 16 residues. CDR3 DNA sequence: TGTGCCAGCAGTCTTCATTCAGCAGGGCCCCAAGAGACCCAGTACTTC. It translates to CASSLHSAGPQETQYF.

A few counts support this clonotype. The CDR3 nucleotides are TGTGCCAGCAGTTTGGGGACTAGCGCACAAGAGACCCAGTACTTC. Its translation: CASSLGTSAQETQYF. V and J are TRBV28 and TRBJ2-5; 10 bases match TRBD2. CDR1 and CDR2 from the germline V gene are MDHEN and SYDVKM. This CDR3 spans 15 amino acids. With 3 bases clipped from V and 2 bases from J, the junction kept 3 bases outside the gene matches.

V and J are TRBV20-1 and TRBJ2-5, with 7 nucleotides matching TRBD2. The J call may not be correct, given that the DNA end is closer to TRBJ2-7. Germline V gene data show CDR1 as DFQATT and CDR2 as SNEGSKA (reference sequence). The CDR3 loop spans 15 amino acids. The CDR3 DNA reads TGCAGTGCTAGCTCGTTGGCTAGCGGACCCTACGAGCAGTACTTC. This sequence encodes CSASSLASGPYEQYF.

The V call is TRBV3-1, the J call TRBJ2-5; 13 bases map to TRBD2. The J call may be faulty, since TRBJ2-1 better matches the DNA end. Germline values: CDR1 LGHDT, CDR2 YNNKEL (reference sequence). The CDR3 covers 18 residues. CDR3 residues: CASSLPSGGTSGIRRQFF. CDR3 coding DNA: TGTGCCAGCAGCCTTCCATCGGGCGGGACTAGCGGGATCCGGCGGCAGTTCTTC.

This clonotype has ten or more counts. The V call is TRBV7-9, the J call TRBJ2-2, with D possibly TRBD2 on 5 matching bases. There are 12 residues in the CDR3. The V end was cut by 5 bases, the J end by 6 bases, with 7 bases between. The germline gives CDR1 SEHNR, CDR2 FQNEAQ (reference sequence). CDR3 DNA: TGTGCCAGCAGCGAGGGCGCCGGGGAGCTGTTTTTT. The encoded protein is CASSEGAGELFF.

In its sample, this clonotype was seen many times. This chain joins TRBV5-1 and TRBJ2-3; D call uncertain. CDR1 SGHRS and CDR2 YFSETQ come from the germline V gene. V lost 6 bases and J 0 bases, leaving 11 bases between the germline ends. The CDR3 sequence is 14 residues long. CDR3 sequence (DNA): TGCGCCAGCACCGTTGAGCAGAGCACAGATACGCAGTATTTT. It specifies CASTVEQSTDTQYF. The variable domain in full, completed from reference TRBV5-1 and TRBJ2-3, reads KAGVTQTPRYLIKTRGQQVTLSCSPISGHRSVSWYQQTPGQGLQFLFEYFSETQRNKGNFPGRFSGRQFSNSRSEMNVSTLELGDSALYLCASTVEQSTDTQYFGPGTRLTVL.

This clonotype was counted between two and nine times. The chain carries TRBV21-1 and TRBJ2-1; no DNA check was done on the table's D call, TRBD2. TRBV21-1 corresponds to a pseudogene. CDR3 length equals 11 residues. The chain's CDR3 is CASSGEGEQFF. The CDR3 DNA follows: TGTGCCAGCAGCGGGGAGGGCGAACAGTTCTTC.

This clonotype was detected only a few times. V is TRBV6-5 and J is TRBJ1-4, with a weak D call TRBD1 (5 bases). Trimming took 6 bases from V and 8 from J, leaving 13 bases between them. Germline assignment: CDR1 MNHEY and CDR2 SVGAGI. This CDR3 is built from 13 residues. CDR3 amino acids: CASRGPGGEKLFF. The CDR3 DNA sequence: TGTGCCAGCAGGGGACCGGGGGGAGAAAAACTGTTTTTT.

This CDR3 is CASSQSGSMAYEQYF. CDR3 sequence (DNA): TGCGCCAGCAGCCAAAGCGGGAGCATGGCCTACGAGCAGTACTTC. The chain has TRBV4-1 and TRBJ2-5, with 8 bases aligning to TRBD2. The J call may be mistaken, given a closer DNA end match to TRBJ2-7. This CDR3 has 15 amino acids. Germline values: CDR1 MGHRA, CDR2 YSYEKL.

This chain links TRBV4-3 with TRBJ2-5, with D unresolved. The V and J ends lost 0 bases and 5 bases respectively, with 16 bases between them. The V gene's germline CDR1 is LGHNA and CDR2 YSLEER. The CDR3 spans 16 residues. CDR3 sequence reads: CASSQDAADPRETQYF. The CDR3 nucleotides are TGCGCCAGCAGCCAAGATGCGGCGGACCCCAGGGAGACCCAGTACTTC.

This chain uses TRBV12-3 or TRBV12-4 with TRBJ1-2; 7 bases map to TRBD1. With 5 bases clipped from V and 3 bases from J, the junction kept 15 bases outside the gene matches. CDR3 length equals 17 residues. For the CDR3, the DNA is TGTGCCAGCAGTCTATATTCACCGGGACAGTTGGACTATGGCTACACCTTC. Its protein product is CASSLYSPGQLDYGYTF.

This clonotype was found many times. Sequence at one end of the junction differs from germline and may be a read error. The rearrangement joins TRBV5-1 to TRBJ2-1; D perhaps matches TRBD2 (6 bases). Germline V lookup: CDR1 SGHRS, CDR2 YFSETQ. The CDR3 covers 15 residues. Here the CDR3 DNA reads TGTGCCAGCAGCTTAGGCGGGAACTCCTACAATGAGCAGTTCTTC. It codes for CASSLGGNSYNEQFF.

Worth noting for this clonotype: The junction departs from germline at one end; a sequencing error may be responsible. The V call is TRBV27, the J call TRBJ2-1, with D possibly being TRBD1 or TRBD2 (5 bases each). The better agreement between TRBJ2-7 and the DNA end casts doubt on the J call. The CDR3 extends over 12 amino acids. The germline V gene has CDR1 MNHEY and CDR2 SMNVEV (reference sequence). CDR3 coding DNA: TGTGCCAGCAGTCCCGGGACCTACGGGCAGTACTTC. Its protein is CASSPGTYGQYF.

Only a few counts were recorded for this clonotype. This chain uses TRBV13 with TRBJ2-5; a weak D match, TRBD2 (6 bases). The CDR3 totals 14 residues. The V end was cut by 0 bases, the J end by 5 bases, with 10 bases between. From germline, CDR1 is PRHDT and CDR2 FYEKMQ (reference sequence). As DNA, the CDR3 is TGTGCCAGCAGCTTAGGGACTAGTAAGGAGACCCAGTACTTC. Translating it yields CASSLGTSKETQYF.